This T cell receptor beta chain is drawn from a study of blood T cell repertoires in COVID-19. Patients from Seattle were sampled longitudinally, starting during active infection. Produced via immunoSEQ multiplex PCR; TCRdb's table is partial and in-frame only. The sample records more than 350,000 clones, approximately 88% being singletons. The CDR3 is 15 residues long. Per the germline V gene, CDR1 is SEHNR and CDR2 is FQNEAQ (reference sequence). The ends were cut back, 5 bases at V and 8 bases at J, with 19 bases in the middle. The TCR sequence derives from a woman in her thirties with COVID-19, enrolled during active disease. The chain joins TRBV7-9 to TRBJ2-4, with D unresolved. Sequencing was performed on peripheral blood. CDR3 protein: CASSPSVTSGDIQYF. The CDR3 nucleotides are TGTGCCAGCAGCCCCTCGGTCACTTCAGGTGACATTCAGTACTTC.